The 8 T cell receptor beta chains listed next were all sequenced from one sample in a study of control samples from healthy donors and cancer patients. Profiling relied on immunoSEQ multiplex PCR, and the TCRdb table lists in-frame clones only, not all of them. The sample shows 85,000 to 90,000 clones, around 90% of them seen only once. The sequenced material came from PBMCs. These receptors were obtained from a woman between 50 and 59 years old with colorectal cancer.

The chain couples TRBV6-2 or TRBV6-3 to TRBJ1-2; D is ambiguous. CDR3 size: 16 residues. Deletions cut 2 bases from V and 0 bases from J, with 13 bases between. Germline-derived CDR1 and CDR2 are MNHEY and SVGEGT. The chain's CDR3 is CASSYKDASPNYGYTF. The CDR3 DNA reads as TGTGCCAGCAGTTACAAGGACGCCTCACCTAACTATGGCTACACCTTC.

Notes on this clone: The limits of the CDR3 on the DNA are not certain, so only TCRdb's listed CDR3 is given. This rearrangement joins TRBV10-2 to TRBJ2-3; the tabulated D call, TRBD2, remains unverified against the DNA. The CDR3 has 14 amino acids, counting both end residues. Germline lookup yields CDR1 WSHSY and CDR2 SAAADI. CDR3: CASSSGGGADTQYF.

The gene calls are TRBV28 and TRBJ2-7; D ambiguous. Germline V gene sequence: CDR1 MDHEN, CDR2 SYDVKM. The CDR3 consists of 14 residues. V was cut by 5 bases and J by 0 bases, with 11 bases left in between. The CDR3 DNA sequence: TGTGCCAGCAGTCCTCAAATGGGCTCCTACGAGCAGTACGTC. Translation gives CASSPQMGSYEQYV.

This chain uses TRBV6-6 with TRBJ1-6; D is unresolved. The germline CDR1 and CDR2 sequences are MNHNY and SVGAGI (reference sequence). V gave up 6 bases and J gave up 11 bases, with 11 bases separating them. The CDR3 consists of 12 residues. The CDR3 DNA reads TGTGCCAGCAGCCTTCAAGGTGCACCCCTCCACTTT. The encoded protein is CASSLQGAPLHF.

The chain couples TRBV12-3 or TRBV12-4 to TRBJ1-4; D is unclear. V was shortened by 8 bases and J by 3 bases, with 10 bases between the two germline ends. The CDR3 is 13 amino acids. Here the CDR3 reads CASGILANEKLFF. CDR3 nucleotides: TGTGCCAGCGGTATATTGGCTAATGAAAAACTGTTTTTT.

This rearrangement joins TRBV18 to TRBJ1-1; 7 positions match TRBD1. The CDR3 consists of 16 residues. With 3 bases clipped from V and 5 bases from J, the junction kept 12 bases outside the gene matches. The germline CDR1 and CDR2 sequences are KGHSH and LQKENI. Written as DNA, the CDR3 is TGTGCCAGCTCACCGAGGGAGGGGGCACCGAGTACTGAAGCTTTCTTT. Protein sequence: CASSPREGAPSTEAFF.

The rearrangement links TRBV24-1 to TRBJ1-1; no clear D gene. The V and J ends lost 4 bases and 5 bases respectively, with 10 bases between them. The CDR3 spans 13 residues. Germline-derived CDR1 and CDR2 are KGHDR and SFDVKD. The CDR3 spells CATSDSESTEAFF. As DNA, the CDR3 is TGTGCCACCAGTGACTCAGAGAGTACTGAAGCTTTCTTT.

The sample holds a few counts of this clone. This chain uses TRBV2 with TRBJ1-1; D may be TRBD1 (6 bases). The CDR3 length is 13 residues. Germline assignment: CDR1 SNHLY and CDR2 FYNNEI. V was pared by 10 bases and J by 1 base, with 13 bases between. CDR3 region: CAMVTTGNTEAFF. The CDR3 DNA is TGTGCCATGGTGACGACAGGGAACACTGAAGCTTTCTTT.